Presented here are 12 T cell receptor beta chains from one specimen sequenced in a study of T cell changes during pregnancy in multiple sclerosis. This table comes from immunoSEQ multiplex PCR, and its TCRdb copy is limited to in-frame clones, with some not included. The sample lists fewer than 85,000 clones, around 90% occurring once. The source was peripheral blood, collected in the first trimester of pregnancy. These receptors were collected from a female donor in good health, enrolled as a control in a pregnancy study.

The CDR3 DNA sequence: TGTGCCAGCAGACTAGTATGGGGCACAGATACGCAGTATTTT. Translated: CASRLVWGTDTQYF. This chain joins TRBV28 and TRBJ2-3; TRBD2 is a possible D gene (5 bases). Trimming shortened V by 6 bases and J by 1 base, and 11 bases separated the two germline ends. CDR1 and CDR2 (germline): MDHEN, SYDVKM. The length of the CDR3 is 14 residues. Using reference TRBV28 and TRBJ2-3 for the parts outside the CDR3, the full variable domain is DVKVTQSSRYLVKRTGEKVFLECVQDMDHENMFWYRQDPGLGLRLIYFSYDVKMKEKGDIPEGYSVSREKKERFSLILESASTNQTSMYLCASRLVWGTDTQYFGPGTRLTVL.

The V gene is TRBV11-2, the J gene TRBJ2-1; weak D call: TRBD2 (5 bases). V lost 1 base to trimming and J lost 8 bases, with 15 bases between them. CDR3 length: 15 residues. Per the germline V gene, CDR1 is SGHAT and CDR2 is FQNNGV. Here the CDR3 reads CASSLVARVGDEQFF. The DNA for the CDR3 is TGTGCCAGCAGCTTAGTCGCGAGGGTGGGCGATGAGCAGTTCTTC.

The chain joins TRBV6-1 to TRBJ2-7; D may be TRBD2 (5 bases). Germline V gene lookup returns CDR1 MNHNS and CDR2 SASEGT. V gave up 5 bases and J gave up 2 bases, with 13 bases separating them. This CDR3 comprises 14 residues. This CDR3 is CASSSWTGPYEQYF. The CDR3 nucleotides read TGTGCCAGCAGTTCTTGGACTGGTCCCTACGAGCAGTACTTC.

This clone was seen just once. V and J are TRBV15 and TRBJ2-1, with 11 bases fitting TRBD2. This CDR3 contains 18 residues. Trimming removed 0 bases from V and 8 bases from J; junction bases left unmatched: 12. Germline-derived CDR1 and CDR2 are LNHNV and YYDKDF (reference sequence). CDR3 coding DNA: TGTGCCACCAGCAGAGATAGGGGACTAGCGGCCCTCGGGGATGAGCAGTTCTTC. The encoded protein is CATSRDRGLAALGDEQFF.

The chain combines TRBV6-4 with TRBJ2-3; D may be TRBD2 (6 bases). Trimming stripped 2 bases from V and 1 base from J, with 10 bases between. The CDR3 totals 15 residues. Germline CDR1 and CDR2: MRHNA and SNTAGT. CDR3 sequence reads: CASSDKASGTDTQYF. CDR3 nucleotide sequence: TGTGCCAGCAGTGACAAGGCTAGCGGCACAGATACGCAGTATTTT.

The chain links TRBV19 to TRBJ2-7; D perhaps matches TRBD1 (6 bases). This CDR3 has 14 residues. V lost 1 base and J lost 5, with 12 bases in between. CDR1 and CDR2 from the germline V gene are LNHDA and SQIVND (reference sequence). The CDR3 spells CASSIGTGLDEQYF. The CDR3 DNA reads as TGTGCCAGTAGTATAGGAACAGGGTTGGACGAGCAGTACTTC.

The V and J genes are TRBV4-1 and TRBJ2-2; D is possibly TRBD1 (5 bases). Germline V gives CDR1 MGHRA, CDR2 YSYEKL. V was trimmed by 4 bases and J by 0 bases, leaving 9 bases between them. The CDR3 consists of 15 residues. The CDR3 DNA reads TGCGCCAGCAGCCCCAGGGCCACGAACACCGGGGAGCTGTTTTTT. This translates into CASSPRATNTGELFF.

The count of this clone is one. The chain couples TRBV18 to TRBJ1-2; perhaps TRBD1 as D (5 bases). Trimming took 3 bases from V and 8 from J, leaving 13 bases between them. CDR1 and CDR2 from the germline V gene are KGHSH and LQKENI. The CDR3 covers 13 residues. CDR3 residues: CASSPSGTEGYTF. Written as DNA, the CDR3 is TGTGCCAGCTCACCTTCCGGGACTGAAGGCTACACCTTC.

The chain joins TRBV30 to TRBJ2-7; TRBD1 agrees at 9 bases. CDR3 length equals 11 residues. The ends lost 5 bases at V and 7 bases at J; junction bases unmatched: 3. Germline V CDR1 and CDR2: GTSNPN, SVGIG (reference sequence). CDR3: CAWDRGEEQYF. DNA for the CDR3: TGTGCCTGGGACAGGGGGGAAGAGCAGTACTTC.

The gene calls are TRBV29-1 and TRBJ1-2; D call uncertain. The V and J ends lost 6 bases and 5 bases respectively, with 13 bases between them. This CDR3 contains 12 residues. Germline values: CDR1 SQVTM, CDR2 ANQGSEA. The CDR3 region has the DNA TGCAGCGTGTTGGGAAGGGAGTATGGCTACACCTTC. This sequence encodes CSVLGREYGYTF.

The rearrangement links TRBV29-1 to TRBJ2-3, with 7 bases matching TRBD1. The germline gives CDR1 SQVTM, CDR2 ANQGSEA. The CDR3 consists of 14 residues. V trimming: 7 bases; J trimming: 2 bases; junction bases outside the gene matches: 9. The CDR3 protein is CSGGFGQVTDTQYF. The CDR3 DNA reads TGCAGCGGCGGATTCGGACAGGTCACAGATACGCAGTATTTT.

The chain carries TRBV9 and TRBJ1-5, with 7 bases aligning to TRBD1. Trimming cost V 4 bases and J 10 bases; bases outside gene matches: 11. The CDR3 sequence is 14 residues long. From germline, CDR1 is SGDLS and CDR2 YYNGEE. In nucleotides, the CDR3 is TGTGCCAGCAGCCAGGGGGGATCTCGGGGACCCCAGCATTTT. Protein sequence: CASSQGGSRGPQHF.